These T cell receptor beta chains were read from a single sample in a study of T-cell memory formation after mild COVID-19. Using its own MiXCR run on the 5' RACE reads, TCRdb lists one record per CDR3 protein. This table has 550,000 to 700,000 distinct CDR3 sequences, roughly 17% appearing once. Material: PBMCs or a T cell subset sorted from them (not recorded which). These receptors came from an adult woman who had mild COVID-19 (a few samples of this study predate the infection). Cell type and time point are not known. Both conserved end residues are part of each CDR3. A D gene is named only where the DNA matches it firmly. Rows give clone size only sometimes, using once, few, many, or a class for an expanded clone.

D gene: .
CDR3 length: 13
clone size: many
V gene: TRBV18
J gene: TRBJ1-2
CDR3 DNA: TGTGCCAGCTATCAGACAGGTCACTATGGCTACACCTTC
CDR3 protein: CASYQTGHYGYTF

D gene: TRBD1
CDR3 length: 14
clone size: few
V gene: TRBV5-1
J gene: TRBJ2-1
CDR3 DNA: TGCGCCAGCAGCAGAGGACAGGAGTACAATGAGCAGTTCTTC
CDR3 protein: CASSRGQEYNEQFF

D gene: .
CDR3 length: 15
clone size: few
V gene: TRBV27
J gene: TRBJ2-7
CDR3 DNA: TGTGCCAGCAGTTTATATGGAGGGTCGATCTACGAGCAGTACTTC
CDR3 protein: CASSLYGGSIYEQYF

D gene: .
CDR3 length: 14
clone size: .
V gene: TRBV25-1
J gene: TRBJ1-2
CDR3 DNA: TGTGCCAGCGGGTCTTGGCAGGAAACCGACGGCTACACCTTC
CDR3 protein: CASGSWQETDGYTF

D gene: .
CDR3 length: 16
clone size: few
V gene: TRBV4-1
J gene: TRBJ2-1
CDR3 DNA: TGCGCCAGCAGCCAAGTTAGCGAGAGCTCCTACAATGAGCAGTTCTTC
CDR3 protein: CASSQVSESSYNEQFF

D gene: TRBD2
CDR3 length: 18
clone size: .
V gene: TRBV25-1
J gene: TRBJ2-5
CDR3 DNA: TGTGCCAGCAGTGATTCCAGGACTAGCGGGAGGGGGGGAGAGACCCAGTACTTC
CDR3 protein: CASSDSRTSGRGGETQYF

D gene: .
CDR3 length: 15
clone size: .
V gene: TRBV24-1
J gene: TRBJ2-3
CDR3 DNA: TGTGCCACCAGTGACCAGAGCGGGCGCACAGATACGCAGTATTTT
CDR3 protein: CATSDQSGRTDTQYF

D gene: .
CDR3 length: 12
clone size: few
V gene: TRBV5-5
J gene: TRBJ2-1
CDR3 DNA: TGTGCCAGCGAGGACTACTACAATGAGCAGTTCTTC
CDR3 protein: CASEDYYNEQFF

D gene: .
CDR3 length: 16
clone size: few
V gene: TRBV24-1
J gene: TRBJ2-1
CDR3 DNA: TGTGCCCCCATTTTAAGAGCGGACGGGGTATACAATGAGCAGTTCTTC
CDR3 protein: CAPILRADGVYNEQFF

D gene: .
CDR3 length: 14
clone size: few
V gene: TRBV27
J gene: TRBJ2-1
CDR3 DNA: TGTGCCAGCAGTATTGGGACCCTGGGGAATGAGCAGTTCTTC
CDR3 protein: CASSIGTLGNEQFF

D gene: .
CDR3 length: 11
clone size: few
V gene: TRBV7-3
J gene: TRBJ2-1
CDR3 DNA: TGTGCCAGCAGGTTGGATAATGAGCAGTTCTTC
CDR3 protein: CASRLDNEQFF

D gene: .
CDR3 length: 18
clone size: many
V gene: TRBV7-2
J gene: TRBJ2-3
CDR3 DNA: TGTGCCAGCAGCCCCCTTAGTGGCGTTGCGGCCCTCGGGGATACGCAGTATTTT
CDR3 protein: CASSPLSGVAALGDTQYF

D gene: TRBD1
CDR3 length: 14
clone size: .
V gene: TRBV12-3/TRBV12-4
J gene: TRBJ1-2
CDR3 DNA: TGTGCCAGCAGTTTATGGGGGACAGGGAATGGCTACACCTTC
CDR3 protein: CASSLWGTGNGYTF

D gene: .
CDR3 length: 11
clone size: .
V gene: TRBV12-3/TRBV12-4
J gene: TRBJ1-1
CDR3 DNA: TGTGCCAGCAGTTTAGGGCTTTCAGCTTTCTTT
CDR3 protein: CASSLGLSAFF

D gene: TRBD1
CDR3 length: 14
clone size: .
V gene: TRBV30
J gene: TRBJ1-1
CDR3 DNA: TGTGCCTGGAGTACCTGGACAGGGAACACTGAAGCTTTCTTT
CDR3 protein: CAWSTWTGNTEAFF

D gene: TRBD1
CDR3 length: 14
clone size: .
V gene: TRBV6-1
J gene: TRBJ1-4
CDR3 DNA: TGTGCCAGCGGAAGGGGGCCTACTAATGAAAAACTGTTTTTT
CDR3 protein: CASGRGPTNEKLFF

D gene: .
CDR3 length: 15
clone size: .
V gene: TRBV30
J gene: TRBJ2-6
CDR3 DNA: TGTGCCTGGAGTGCCTCTAACTCTGGGGCCAACGTCCTGACTTTC
CDR3 protein: CAWSASNSGANVLTF

D gene: TRBD2
CDR3 length: 14
clone size: .
V gene: TRBV9
J gene: TRBJ2-7
CDR3 DNA: TGTGCCAGCAGCGTAGGCGGGAGGGCCCACGAGCAGTACTTC
CDR3 protein: CASSVGGRAHEQYF

D gene: .
CDR3 length: 11
clone size: .
V gene: TRBV20-1
J gene: TRBJ2-5
CDR3 DNA: TGCAGTGCTGAGGACGGAGAGACCCAGTACTTC
CDR3 protein: CSAEDGETQYF

D gene: TRBD1
CDR3 length: 15
clone size: .
V gene: TRBV6-6
J gene: TRBJ1-1
CDR3 DNA: TGTGCCAGCAGTTGGGCCGGGACAGGGGGTCTTGAAGCTTTCTTT
CDR3 protein: CASSWAGTGGLEAFF

D gene: TRBD2
CDR3 length: 16
clone size: many
V gene: TRBV3-1
J gene: TRBJ2-7
CDR3 DNA: TGTGCCAGCAGCCAAGAGGCGACTAGCGGTAGATACGAGCAGTACTTC
CDR3 protein: CASSQEATSGRYEQYF

D gene: TRBD2
CDR3 length: 16
clone size: few
V gene: TRBV7-7
J gene: TRBJ2-7
CDR3 DNA: TGTGCCAGCAGTCTCCACCCGGGGCTAGCGGGGGGTAAGCAGTACTTC
CDR3 protein: CASSLHPGLAGGKQYF

D gene: .
CDR3 length: 16
clone size: .
V gene: TRBV4-1
J gene: TRBJ2-5
CDR3 DNA: TGCGCCAGCAGCCAAGATGCCCGGGGGCGCGGAGAGACCCAGTACTTC
CDR3 protein: CASSQDARGRGETQYF

D gene: TRBD2
CDR3 length: 16
clone size: once
V gene: TRBV20-1
J gene: TRBJ2-1
CDR3 DNA: TGCAGTGCTAGGCAAGGGACTAGCGGGAACTACAATGAGCAGTTCTTC
CDR3 protein: CSARQGTSGNYNEQFF

D gene: .
CDR3 length: 12
clone size: few
V gene: TRBV7-9
J gene: TRBJ1-2
CDR3 DNA: TGTGCCAGCAGACCAACACTAGGGGGCTACACCTTC
CDR3 protein: CASRPTLGGYTF

D gene: .
CDR3 length: 13
clone size: few
V gene: TRBV24-1
J gene: TRBJ1-2
CDR3 DNA: TGTGCCACCAGTGTTGCAGCGGGTTATGGCTACACCTTC
CDR3 protein: CATSVAAGYGYTF

D gene: TRBD1
CDR3 length: 15
clone size: .
V gene: TRBV19
J gene: TRBJ2-7
CDR3 DNA: TGTGCCAGTAGTCACCCCGGGACAGGAGGCTACGAGCAGTACTTC
CDR3 protein: CASSHPGTGGYEQYF

D gene: .
CDR3 length: 18
clone size: few
V gene: TRBV21-1
J gene: TRBJ2-7
CDR3 DNA: TGTGCCAGCAGCAAACCCACGGTCCGAGAACCCCCCTCCTACGAGCAGTACTTC
CDR3 protein: CASSKPTVREPPSYEQYF

D gene: TRBD1
CDR3 length: 13
clone size: few
V gene: TRBV15
J gene: TRBJ1-1
CDR3 DNA: TGTGCCACCAGCAGGGCGGGACAGGCTGAAGCTTTCTTT
CDR3 protein: CATSRAGQAEAFF

D gene: .
CDR3 length: 13
clone size: .
V gene: TRBV7-6
J gene: TRBJ2-7
CDR3 DNA: TGTGCCAGCAGCTTTAGGGGGGGCTACGAGCAGTACTTC
CDR3 protein: CASSFRGGYEQYF

D gene: .
CDR3 length: 16
clone size: .
V gene: TRBV6-5
J gene: TRBJ2-7
CDR3 DNA: TGTGCCAGCAGTTACTCGACAGTCCTAGGGTCCTACGAGCAGTACTTC
CDR3 protein: CASSYSTVLGSYEQYF

D gene: TRBD2
CDR3 length: 16
clone size: .
V gene: TRBV5-1
J gene: TRBJ2-1
CDR3 DNA: TGCGCCAGCAGCTTGGTGGTGCAGGGAGGGTACAATGAGCAGTTCTTC
CDR3 protein: CASSLVVQGGYNEQFF

D gene: TRBD2
CDR3 length: 18
clone size: few
V gene: TRBV12-3/TRBV12-4
J gene: TRBJ2-3
CDR3 DNA: TGTGCCACCGTCCCGGGACTAGCGGGGGGGGTCAGCACAGATACGCAGTATTTT
CDR3 protein: CATVPGLAGGVSTDTQYF

D gene: .
CDR3 length: 14
clone size: few
V gene: TRBV6-2/TRBV6-3
J gene: TRBJ2-1
CDR3 DNA: TGTGCCAGCAGTTACGAGTACTCCTACAATGAGCAGTTCTTC
CDR3 protein: CASSYEYSYNEQFF

D gene: .
CDR3 length: 14
clone size: few
V gene: TRBV7-9
J gene: TRBJ1-2
CDR3 DNA: TGTGCCAGCAGCTATGGGAGACGATCTTATGGCTACACCTTC
CDR3 protein: CASSYGRRSYGYTF

D gene: TRBD2
CDR3 length: 14
clone size: .
V gene: TRBV20-1
J gene: TRBJ2-7
CDR3 DNA: TGCAGTGCACTAGCGGGAGGGCCCGGAGGAGAGCAGTACTTC
CDR3 protein: CSALAGGPGGEQYF

D gene: TRBD2
CDR3 length: 13
clone size: few
V gene: TRBV7-3
J gene: TRBJ2-7
CDR3 DNA: TGTGCCAGCAGGCCCGGACTAGCGGGCCCCCAGTACTTC
CDR3 protein: CASRPGLAGPQYF